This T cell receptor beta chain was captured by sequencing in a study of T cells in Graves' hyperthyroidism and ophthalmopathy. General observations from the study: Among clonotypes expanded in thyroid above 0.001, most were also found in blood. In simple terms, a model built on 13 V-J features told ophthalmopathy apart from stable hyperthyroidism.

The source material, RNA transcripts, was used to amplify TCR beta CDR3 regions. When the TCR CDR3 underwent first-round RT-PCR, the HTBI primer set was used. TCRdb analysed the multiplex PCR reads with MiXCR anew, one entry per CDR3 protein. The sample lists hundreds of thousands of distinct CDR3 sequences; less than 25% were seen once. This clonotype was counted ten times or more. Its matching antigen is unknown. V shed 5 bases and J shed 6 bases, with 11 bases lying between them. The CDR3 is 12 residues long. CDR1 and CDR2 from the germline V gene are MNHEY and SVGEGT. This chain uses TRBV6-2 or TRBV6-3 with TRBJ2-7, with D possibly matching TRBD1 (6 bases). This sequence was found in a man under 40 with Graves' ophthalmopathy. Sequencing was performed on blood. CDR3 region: CASSQTGFEQYF. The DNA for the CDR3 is TGTGCCAGCAGTCAAACAGGGTTCGAGCAGTACTTC.